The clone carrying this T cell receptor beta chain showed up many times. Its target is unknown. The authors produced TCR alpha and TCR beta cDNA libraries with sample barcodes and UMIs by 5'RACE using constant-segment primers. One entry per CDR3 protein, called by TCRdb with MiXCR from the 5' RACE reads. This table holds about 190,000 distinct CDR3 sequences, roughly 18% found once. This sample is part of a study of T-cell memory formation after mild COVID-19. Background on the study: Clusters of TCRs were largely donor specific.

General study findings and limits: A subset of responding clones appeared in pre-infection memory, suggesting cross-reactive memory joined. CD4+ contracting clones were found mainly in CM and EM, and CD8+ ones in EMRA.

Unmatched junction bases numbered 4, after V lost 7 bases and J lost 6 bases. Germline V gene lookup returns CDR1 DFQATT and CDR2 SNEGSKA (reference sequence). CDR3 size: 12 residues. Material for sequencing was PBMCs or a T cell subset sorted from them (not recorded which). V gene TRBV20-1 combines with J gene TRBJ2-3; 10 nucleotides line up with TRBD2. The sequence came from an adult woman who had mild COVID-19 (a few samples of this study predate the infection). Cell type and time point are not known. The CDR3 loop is CSVRSGRDTQYF. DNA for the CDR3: TGCAGTGTCCGTAGCGGGAGGGATACGCAGTATTTT.